A selection of T cell receptor beta chains follows, all from one sample in a study of radiotherapy plus CTLA-4 blockade in lung cancer. Only in-frame clones appear in the TCRdb table, and some are missing; sequencing was by immunoSEQ multiplex PCR. Seen here are around 130,000 clones, 80% to 90% observed once, and the top ten hold 5.5% to 8%. The sequenced sample was peripheral blood, obtained from a patient treated with radiotherapy plus ipilimumab. These receptor sequences come from a human donor with non-small cell lung cancer that progressed on radiotherapy plus ipilimumab. Each CDR3 is given with its conserved first and last residue. The order of the fields is CDR3 protein, CDR3 DNA, clone size, J gene, V gene, D gene. The D gene is left open where the match is weak. Rows give clone size only sometimes, using once, few, many, or a class for an expanded clone.

CASSPRLAYNEQFF	TGTGCCAGCAGTCCAAGACTAGCGTACAATGAGCAGTTCTTC	-	TRBJ2-1	TRBV27	TRBD2
CASSPGQGLDSNQPQHF	TGTGCCAGCAGCCCGGGACAGGGGCTAGATAGCAATCAGCCCCAGCATTTT	-	TRBJ1-5	TRBV7-9	TRBD1
CSASLEWEQFF	TGCAGTGCTAGTCTAGAGTGGGAGCAGTTCTTC	-	TRBJ2-1	TRBV20-1	-
CASSSSGVGPDTQYF	TGTGCCAGCAGCAGTAGCGGGGTGGGCCCAGATACGCAGTATTTT	-	TRBJ2-3	TRBV27	TRBD2
CATVRGSSSTDTQYF	TGTGCCACGGTTAGGGGCAGCTCTAGCACAGATACGCAGTATTTT	-	TRBJ2-3	TRBV7-9	-
CASSLGQGREKLFF	TGCGCCAGCAGCTTGGGACAGGGGCGTGAAAAACTGTTTTTT	-	TRBJ1-4	TRBV5-1	TRBD1
CASSLLGGSYTDTQYF	TGTGCCAGCAGCTTACTAGGAGGGAGCTACACAGATACGCAGTATTTT	-	TRBJ2-3	TRBV7-3	-
CASSLGLAGRQVSTDTQYF	TGCGCCAGCAGCTTGGGTCTAGCGGGCCGCCAAGTTAGCACAGATACGCAGTATTTT	-	TRBJ2-3	TRBV5-1	TRBD2
CASSRSGPTGELFF	TGTGCCAGCAGCCGAAGCGGGCCGACCGGGGAGCTGTTTTTT	-	TRBJ2-2	TRBV6-1	-
CASSPGIQETQYF	TGTGCCAGTAGCCCAGGGATTCAAGAGACCCAGTACTTC	-	TRBJ2-5	TRBV19	-
CAWTGLPSNYGYTF	TGTGCCTGGACTGGCCTACCTTCGAACTATGGCTACACCTTC	once	TRBJ1-2	TRBV30	-
CASSLAPRTASGEQYF	TGTGCCAGCAGCTTAGCGCCGCGGACGGCCTCGGGCGAGCAGTACTTC	once	TRBJ2-7	TRBV7-6	-
CASSDSGASTDTQYF	TGCGCCAGCAGCGATAGCGGGGCTTCCACAGATACGCAGTATTTT	-	TRBJ2-3	TRBV5-1	TRBD2
CASSVVGSGGSSYNEQFF	TGTGCCAGCAGCGTAGTGGGTAGCGGCGGGAGCTCCTACAATGAGCAGTTCTTC	-	TRBJ2-1	TRBV9	TRBD2
CASSTQGGEQYF	TGTGCCAGCAGCACCCAGGGTGGCGAGCAGTACTTC	few	TRBJ2-7	TRBV9	-
CASSRDRGRYGEKLFF	TGTGCCAGTAGTCGGGACAGGGGAAGGTACGGTGAAAAACTGTTTTTT	few	TRBJ1-4	TRBV19	TRBD1
CASTDRGSNEKLFF	TGTGCCAGTACCGACAGGGGCTCAAATGAAAAACTGTTTTTT	once	TRBJ1-4	TRBV19	TRBD1
CASSPPGTDNTDTQYF	TGCGCCAGCAGCCCTCCCGGGACTGATAACACAGATACGCAGTATTTT	-	TRBJ2-3	TRBV5-1	-
CASSLARGEQFF	TGCGCCAGCAGCTTGGCCCGAGGTGAGCAGTTCTTC	-	TRBJ2-1	TRBV5-1	-
CASTPVGTEQYF	TGTGCCAGCACCCCGGTGGGGACCGAGCAGTACTTC	few	TRBJ2-7	TRBV2	-
CASSVGTKETQYF	TGTGCCAGCAGCGTTGGGACAAAAGAGACCCAGTACTTC	once	TRBJ2-5	TRBV9	-
CASSLVSHTGELFF	TGCGCCAGCAGCCTGGTTTCTCACACCGGGGAGCTGTTTTTT	-	TRBJ2-2	TRBV5-1	-
CASSPLGRAPEAFF	TGCGCCAGCAGCCCCTTGGGGAGGGCCCCTGAAGCTTTCTTT	-	TRBJ1-1	TRBV4-1	-
CASSDKGANYGYTF	TGTGCCAGCAGTGATAAAGGGGCTAACTATGGCTACACCTTC	-	TRBJ1-2	TRBV6-5	-
CASSLAPGLNTGELFF	TGCGCCAGCAGCTTGGCTCCCGGGCTGAACACCGGGGAGCTGTTTTTT	-	TRBJ2-2	TRBV5-1	-
CASSLGGEDTQYF	TGTGCCAGCAGCTTGGGGGGCGAAGATACGCAGTATTTT	-	TRBJ2-3	TRBV5-4	-
CAWSVWGQTYSGNTIYF	TGTGCCTGGAGTGTATGGGGACAGACTTACTCTGGAAACACCATATATTTT	-	TRBJ1-3	TRBV30	TRBD1
CASSLGDRETQYF	TGCGCCAGCAGCTTGGGGGACCGGGAGACCCAGTACTTC	-	TRBJ2-5	TRBV5-1	-
CASSQWALAGVSVSSYNEQFF	TGTGCCAGCAGTCAATGGGCCCTAGCGGGAGTTTCTGTGTCCTCCTACAATGAGCAGTTCTTC	-	TRBJ2-1	TRBV27	TRBD2
CASSHEQGGGNQPQHF	TGCGCCAGCAGCCACGAACAGGGCGGAGGAAATCAGCCCCAGCATTTT	-	TRBJ1-5	TRBV4-1	-
CASSLEGRTAGNTIYF	TGTGCCAGCAGCTTGGAGGGCCGGACAGCTGGAAACACCATATATTTT	once	TRBJ1-3	TRBV5-4	-
CASSSRSEGEQFF	TGTGCCAGCAGTTCGCGGTCGGAAGGGGAGCAGTTCTTC	-	TRBJ2-1	TRBV27	-
CASSLIGGQGVTDTQYF	TGTGCCAGCAGCTTAATTGGTGGGCAGGGAGTCACAGATACGCAGTATTTT	-	TRBJ2-3	TRBV7-3	-
CASSSQGTEAFF	TGTGCCAGCAGTTCCCAGGGAACTGAAGCTTTCTTT	-	TRBJ1-1	TRBV6-5	-
CASSPTGVVNQPQHF	TGTGCCAGCAGTCCAACAGGGGTCGTGAATCAGCCCCAGCATTTT	-	TRBJ1-5	TRBV28	TRBD1
CASSGRQGLQAFF	TGTGCCAGCAGTGGGAGACAGGGACTCCAAGCTTTCTTT	-	TRBJ1-1	TRBV2	TRBD1
CASSQAGLAGSSYEQYF	TGCGCCAGCAGCCAGGCGGGACTAGCGGGGAGCTCCTACGAGCAGTACTTC	-	TRBJ2-7	TRBV5-1	TRBD2
CAWSSGGNTEAFF	TGTGCCTGGAGTTCAGGGGGGAACACTGAAGCTTTCTTT	few	TRBJ1-1	TRBV30	TRBD1
CAGRDPTLNTEAFF	TGTGCCGGCAGGGACCCCACACTGAACACTGAAGCTTTCTTT	-	TRBJ1-1	TRBV6-5	-
CASSLGLVISNEQFF	TGTGCCAGCAGCTTGGGGCTAGTAATCTCCAATGAGCAGTTCTTC	-	TRBJ2-1	TRBV5-4	-
CAWSAGRDTETQYF	TGTGCCTGGAGTGCTGGCAGGGATACAGAGACCCAGTACTTC	-	TRBJ2-5	TRBV30	-
CASSLAGNYGYTF	TGCGCCAGCAGCTTGGCAGGGAACTATGGCTACACCTTC	-	TRBJ1-2	TRBV5-1	-